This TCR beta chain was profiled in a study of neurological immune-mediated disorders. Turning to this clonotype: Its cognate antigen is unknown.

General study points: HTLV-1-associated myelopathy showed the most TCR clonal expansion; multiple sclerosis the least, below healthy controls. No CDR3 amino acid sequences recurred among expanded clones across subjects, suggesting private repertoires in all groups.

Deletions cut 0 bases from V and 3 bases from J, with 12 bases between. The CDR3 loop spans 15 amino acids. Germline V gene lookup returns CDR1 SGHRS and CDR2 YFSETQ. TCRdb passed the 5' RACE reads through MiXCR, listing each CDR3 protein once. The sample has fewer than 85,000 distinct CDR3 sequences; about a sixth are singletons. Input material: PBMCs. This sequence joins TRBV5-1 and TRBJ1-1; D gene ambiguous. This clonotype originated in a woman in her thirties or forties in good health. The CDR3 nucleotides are TGCGCCAGCAGCTTGGTGACGGGAGACTACACTGAAGCTTTCTTT. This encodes CASSLVTGDYTEAFF.